These 25 T cell receptor beta chains share one sample of origin, sequenced in a study of blood T cell repertoires in COVID-19. Assay used: immunoSEQ multiplex PCR; TCRdb lists only in-frame clones, some missing. The data hold a few hundred thousand clones, with 65% to 90% observed a single time. The specimen sequenced was peripheral blood. These receptors were collected from a man in his fifties with active or convalescent COVID-19.

This chain connects TRBV7-2 to TRBJ1-1; D perhaps matches TRBD1 (6 bases). V shed 1 base and J shed 5 bases, with 14 bases lying between them. Germline V gene data show CDR1 as SGHTA and CDR2 as FQGNSA. The CDR3 has 15 residues. CDR3 nucleotides: TGTGCCAGCAGCTTAGGTACACAGGGTGGGACTGAAGCTTTCTTT. Translation: CASSLGTQGGTEAFF.

The rearrangement uses TRBV10-3 and TRBJ2-1, with 13 bases aligning to TRBD2. Germline loops: CDR1 ENHRY, CDR2 SYGVKD. The V segment lost 1 base and the J segment 8 bases; nucleotides outside the gene matches: 14. The CDR3 loop spans 19 amino acids. The CDR3 coding sequence is TGTGCCATCAGTGAGTGGGCAGTGCAATGGACTAGCGGGGGATATGAGCAGTTCTTC. It codes for CAISEWAVQWTSGGYEQFF.

This clone appeared a few times. The J gene is TRBJ1-1, the V gene TRBV4-3, with 7 bases lining up with TRBD1. The CDR3 totals 18 residues. Germline V CDR1 and CDR2: LGHNA, YSLEER. Trimming removed 0 bases from V and 1 base from J; junction bases left unmatched: 11. As DNA, the CDR3 is TGCGCCAGCAGCCAAGATTGGGGCAGGGGGATAGAGAACACTGAAGCTTTCTTT. This encodes CASSQDWGRGIENTEAFF.

The chain recombines TRBV21-1 with TRBJ2-7; TRBD1 was called by the table and not checked on the DNA. TRBV21-1 is flagged as a pseudogene. This CDR3 has 15 amino acids. This CDR3 is CASSLRQGLAYEQYF. CDR3 bases: TGTGCCAGCAGCTTGCGACAGGGGCTCGCCTACGAGCAGTACTTC.

This clone was detected once. The chain is built from TRBV7-2 and TRBJ1-5; D might be TRBD1 (5 bases). Trimming cost V 1 base and J 2 bases, with 9 bases left between them. Germline CDR1 and CDR2: SGHTA and FQGNSA. The CDR3 is 15 residues long. The CDR3 DNA reads as TGTGCCAGCAGCTTAGGGGGCAGCGGCAATCAGCCCCAGCATTTT. Amino acids: CASSLGGSGNQPQHF.

This clone has more than one count but fewer than ten. The chain employs TRBV29-1 and TRBJ1-1, with no clear D. This CDR3 is 11 amino acids long. The V end lost 5 bases, the J end lost 3 bases, and 7 bases lay between the germline ends. Germline V gene sequence: CDR1 SQVTM, CDR2 ANQGSEA. The DNA of the CDR3 is TGCAGCGTTCGACGGGACACTGAAGCTTTCTTT. Protein product: CSVRRDTEAFF.

The V gene is TRBV12-3 or TRBV12-4, the J gene TRBJ2-2, with D uncertain. V lost 3 bases and J lost 8, with 4 bases in between. The CDR3 extends over 11 amino acids. Here the CDR3 reads CASSFSGELFF. CDR3 nucleotides: TGTGCCAGCAGTTTTTCTGGGGAGCTGTTTTTT.

CDR3 sequence: CASSLTAGGWTTEAFF. Here the CDR3 DNA reads TGTGCCAGCAGTTTAACGGCAGGGGGCTGGACCACTGAAGCTTTCTTT. The V gene is TRBV28, the J gene TRBJ1-1; 8 bases fit TRBD1. Per germline, CDR1 MDHEN and CDR2 SYDVKM. Trimming took 2 bases from V and 4 from J; bases not matched to a gene: 9. The CDR3 loop spans 16 amino acids.

The V gene is TRBV5-1, the J gene TRBJ1-1; D unclear. Germline CDR1 is SGHRS and CDR2 is YFSETQ. The CDR3 is 14 amino acids. V lost 1 base and J lost 5, with 12 bases in between. The CDR3 reads CASSLQVGRTEAFF. The CDR3 DNA follows: TGCGCCAGCAGCTTGCAGGTTGGTAGGACTGAAGCTTTCTTT.

The chain has TRBV5-8 and TRBJ1-5; D remains ambiguous. The CDR3 runs 15 residues. Germline values: CDR1 SGHTS, CDR2 YDEGEE. The V end lost 2 bases, the J end lost 0 bases, and 9 bases lay between the germline ends. CDR3 sequence reads: CASSFGGYSNQPQHF. Here the CDR3 DNA reads TGTGCCAGCAGCTTCGGCGGTTATAGCAATCAGCCCCAGCATTTT.

The chain uses TRBV7-6 and TRBJ2-7, with D maybe TRBD2 (8 bases). The CDR3 has 16 residues. Germline lookup yields CDR1 SGHVS and CDR2 FNYEAQ. The V end was cut by 3 bases, the J end by 4 bases, with 19 bases between. CDR3: CASSLEVGRGPYEQYF. CDR3 nucleotides: TGTGCCAGCAGCTTGGAGGTCGGGAGGGGGCCGTACGAGCAGTACTTC.

The chain combines TRBV7-2 with TRBJ2-7; 7 bases map to TRBD2. CDR1 SGHTA and CDR2 FQGNSA come from the germline V gene. CDR3 length equals 16 residues. V trimming: 2 bases; J trimming: 3 bases; junction bases outside the gene matches: 10. In nucleotides, the CDR3 is TGTGCCAGCAGCTTAATATTAGGCGGGGGAAACTACGAGCAGTACTTC. Translation gives CASSLILGGGNYEQYF.

In nucleotides, the CDR3 is TGTGCCAGCAGTAGGGGGACAGGGACCGGGGAGCTGTTTTTT. Translated, it gives CASSRGTGTGELFF. This chain joins TRBV2 and TRBJ2-2, with 9 positions matching TRBD1. This CDR3 contains 14 residues. V lost 5 bases, J lost 5 bases, and 3 bases stayed unmatched. Germline V gene sequence: CDR1 SNHLY, CDR2 FYNNEI.

The V and J genes are TRBV6-6 and TRBJ1-5; D possibly corresponds to TRBD1 (6 bases). CDR3 size: 14 residues. CDR1 is MNHNY, CDR2 SVGAGI, per germline (reference sequence). The ends were cut back, 6 bases at V and 8 bases at J, with 17 bases in the middle. The CDR3 region is CASSRTGSFEPQHF. Written as DNA, the CDR3 is TGTGCCAGCAGCCGAACAGGGTCTTTTGAGCCCCAGCATTTT.

V gene TRBV7-2 combines with J gene TRBJ2-1; 15 bases map to TRBD2. Germline V gene sequence: CDR1 SGHTA, CDR2 FQGNSA. J was trimmed by 9 bases and V by 5 bases; bases with no gene match: 5. The CDR3 consists of 15 residues. The CDR3 region has the DNA TGTGCCAGCAGCCAGGGACTAGCGGGAGGACGTGAGCAGTTCTTC. This encodes CASSQGLAGGREQFF.

This rearrangement joins TRBV4-1 to TRBJ2-1; D is unclear. This CDR3 has 15 amino acids. Trimming took 4 bases from V and 0 from J, leaving 10 bases between them. Germline values: CDR1 MGHRA, CDR2 YSYEKL. The CDR3 loop reads CASSPTLSSYNEQFF. The CDR3 DNA reads TGCGCCAGCAGCCCGACTCTCAGCTCCTACAATGAGCAGTTCTTC.

The chain joins TRBV5-5 to TRBJ1-2; unclear D gene. The CDR3 is made up of 16 amino acids. The germline gives CDR1 SGHKS, CDR2 YYEKEE (reference sequence). The V and J ends lost 1 base and 4 bases respectively, with 17 bases between them. CDR3 protein: CASSLSAVAWVYGYTF. In nucleotides, the CDR3 is TGTGCCAGCAGCTTGAGCGCGGTAGCTTGGGTCTATGGCTACACCTTC.

The CDR3 reads CASSLLGGANTETQYF. CDR3 sequence (DNA): TGCGCCAGCAGCTTGCTAGGGGGCGCTAATACTGAGACCCAGTACTTC. The chain joins TRBV5-1 to TRBJ2-5, with 7 bases lining up with TRBD1. Unmatched junction bases numbered 11, after V lost 1 base and J lost 5 bases. CDR3 length: 16 residues. Germline assignment: CDR1 SGHRS and CDR2 YFSETQ.

The rearrangement links TRBV6-2 or TRBV6-3 to TRBJ2-7; 8 bases fit TRBD1. The CDR3 is 16 residues long. Trimming took 6 bases from V and 0 from J; bases not matched to a gene: 10. The V gene's germline CDR1 is MNHEY and CDR2 SVGEGT. The CDR3 sequence is CASSTRQGIYSYEQYF. CDR3 nucleotide sequence: TGTGCCAGCAGCACTCGACAGGGGATATACTCCTACGAGCAGTACTTC.

The chain uses TRBV6-1 and TRBJ2-3, with TRBD2 identical over 7 bases. The trim removed 2 bases at V and 2 bases at J, leaving 4 bases unmatched. Germline loops: CDR1 MNHNS, CDR2 SASEGT. CDR3 length equals 15 residues. The CDR3 loop reads CASSERAGDTDTQYF. The CDR3 DNA reads as TGTGCCAGCAGTGAACGGGCGGGGGACACAGATACGCAGTATTTT.

This chain connects TRBV7-9 to TRBJ1-2; 11 nucleotides match TRBD1. Trimming took 5 bases from V and 6 from J; bases not matched to a gene: 8. The CDR3 totals 15 residues. CDR1 and CDR2 (germline): SEHNR, FQNEAQ (reference sequence). DNA of the CDR3: TGTGCCAGCAGCCTCTATGGACAGGGGGCGGATGGCTACACCTTC. Protein: CASSLYGQGADGYTF.

This chain links TRBV6-5 with TRBJ1-5, with 8 bases lining up with TRBD1. Germline V gene data show CDR1 as MNHEY and CDR2 as SVGAGI. Germline trimming cut 6 bases from V and 7 bases from J; bases unmatched to any gene: 5. The CDR3 totals 13 residues. In DNA, the CDR3 is TGTGCCAGCAGCAGACAGGGGTACCAGCCCCAGCATTTT. Translated, it gives CASSRQGYQPQHF.

The chain links TRBV4-3 to TRBJ2-7; D is possibly TRBD1 (5 bases). The CDR3 is made up of 14 amino acids. V shed 1 base and J shed 7 bases, with 14 bases lying between them. From germline, CDR1 is LGHNA and CDR2 YSLEER. The CDR3 nucleotides read TGCGCCAGCAGCCAAGGCCCAGGGTGGACAGAGCAGTACTTC. Protein product: CASSQGPGWTEQYF.

This clone was seen a single time. The V and J genes are TRBV19 and TRBJ2-2; TRBD1 is a possible D gene (5 bases). V was pared by 2 bases and J by 5 bases, with 18 bases between. The length of the CDR3 is 17 residues. Germline V lookup: CDR1 LNHDA, CDR2 SQIVND (reference sequence). The CDR3 coding sequence is TGTGCCAGTAGTATAAGGCCCGCAGGGTGGTGGACCGGGGAGCTGTTTTTT. As protein: CASSIRPAGWWTGELFF.

V gene TRBV7-2 combines with J gene TRBJ1-3; TRBD1 aligns across 7 bases. V lost 5 bases to trimming and J lost 4 bases; unmatched junction nucleotides: 8. Germline assignment: CDR1 SGHTA and CDR2 FQGNSA. There are 15 residues in the CDR3. CDR3 residues: CASSPSTGKGNTIYF. As DNA, the CDR3 is TGTGCCAGCAGCCCGTCGACAGGGAAGGGAAACACCATATATTTT.